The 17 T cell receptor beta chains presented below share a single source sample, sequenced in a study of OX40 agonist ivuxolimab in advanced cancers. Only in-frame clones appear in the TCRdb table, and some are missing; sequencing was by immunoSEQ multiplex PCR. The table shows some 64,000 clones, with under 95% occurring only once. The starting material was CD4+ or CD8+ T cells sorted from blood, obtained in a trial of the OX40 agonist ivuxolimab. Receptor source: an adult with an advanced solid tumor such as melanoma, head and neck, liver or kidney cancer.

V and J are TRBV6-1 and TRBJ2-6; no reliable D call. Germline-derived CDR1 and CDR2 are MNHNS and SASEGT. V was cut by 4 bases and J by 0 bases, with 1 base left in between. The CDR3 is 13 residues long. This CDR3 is CASSASGANVLTF. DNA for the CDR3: TGTGCCAGCAGTGCCTCTGGGGCCAACGTCCTGACTTTC.

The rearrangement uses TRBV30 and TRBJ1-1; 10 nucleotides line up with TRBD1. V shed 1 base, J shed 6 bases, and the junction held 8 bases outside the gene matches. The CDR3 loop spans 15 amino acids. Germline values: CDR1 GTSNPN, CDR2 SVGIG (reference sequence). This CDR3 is CAWSAGDRGPAEAFF. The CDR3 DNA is TGTGCCTGGAGTGCCGGGGACAGGGGTCCCGCTGAAGCTTTCTTT.

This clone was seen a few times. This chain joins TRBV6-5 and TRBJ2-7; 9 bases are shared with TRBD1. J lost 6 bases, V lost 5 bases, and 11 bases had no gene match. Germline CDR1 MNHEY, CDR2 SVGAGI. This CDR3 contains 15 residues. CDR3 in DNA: TGTGCCAGCAGTACAACCGGGACAGGGTACTCCGAGCAGTACTTC. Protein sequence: CASSTTGTGYSEQYF.

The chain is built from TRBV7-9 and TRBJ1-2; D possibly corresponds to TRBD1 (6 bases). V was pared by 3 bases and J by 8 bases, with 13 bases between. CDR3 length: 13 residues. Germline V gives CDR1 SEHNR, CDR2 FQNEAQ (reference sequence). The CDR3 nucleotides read TGTGCCAGCAGCTTGTTGGGGGCGTGGGGCTACACCTTC. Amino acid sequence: CASSLLGAWGYTF. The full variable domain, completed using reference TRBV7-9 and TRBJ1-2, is DTGVSQNPRHKITKRGQNVTFRCDPISEHNRLYWYRQTLGQGPEFLTYFQNEAQLEKSRLLSDRFSAERPKGSFSTLEIQRTEQGDSAMYLCASSLLGAWGYTFGSGTRLTVV.

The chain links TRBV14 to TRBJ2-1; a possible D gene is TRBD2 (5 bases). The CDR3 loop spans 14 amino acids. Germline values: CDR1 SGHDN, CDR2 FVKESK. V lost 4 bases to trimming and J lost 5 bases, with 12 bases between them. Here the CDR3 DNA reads TGTGCCAGCAGCCGGGAGACTATCCACAATGAGCAGTTCTTC. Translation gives CASSRETIHNEQFF.

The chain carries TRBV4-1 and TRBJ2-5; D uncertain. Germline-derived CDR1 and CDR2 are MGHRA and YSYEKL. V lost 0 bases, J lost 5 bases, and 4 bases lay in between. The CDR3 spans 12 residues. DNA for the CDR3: TGCGCCAGCAGCCAAGATACCGAGACCCAGTACTTC. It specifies CASSQDTETQYF.

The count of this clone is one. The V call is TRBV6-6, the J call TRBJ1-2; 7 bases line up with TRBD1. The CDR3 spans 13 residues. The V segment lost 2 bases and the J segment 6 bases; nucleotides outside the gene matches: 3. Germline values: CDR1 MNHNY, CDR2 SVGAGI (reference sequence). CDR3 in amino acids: CASSYRTGDGYTF. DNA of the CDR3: TGTGCCAGCAGTTACAGGACAGGCGATGGCTACACCTTC.

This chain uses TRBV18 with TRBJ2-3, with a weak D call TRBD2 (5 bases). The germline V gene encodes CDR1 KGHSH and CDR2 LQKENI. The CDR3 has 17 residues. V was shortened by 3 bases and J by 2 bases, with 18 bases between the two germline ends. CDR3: CASSPESPLDYTDTQYF. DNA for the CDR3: TGTGCCAGCTCACCTGAGAGTCCACTTGACTACACAGATACGCAGTATTTT.

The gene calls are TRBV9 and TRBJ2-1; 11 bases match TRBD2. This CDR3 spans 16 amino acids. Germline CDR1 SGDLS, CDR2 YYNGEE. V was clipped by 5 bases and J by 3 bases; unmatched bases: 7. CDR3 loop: CASRILAGGFYNEQFF. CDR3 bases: TGTGCCAGCAGGATCTTAGCGGGAGGGTTCTACAATGAGCAGTTCTTC. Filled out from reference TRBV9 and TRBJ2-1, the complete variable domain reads DSGVTQTPKHLITATGQRVTLRCSPRSGDLSVYWYQQSLDQGLQFLIQYYNGEERAKGNILERFSAQQFPDLHSELNLSSLELGDSALYFCASRILAGGFYNEQFFGPGTRLTVL.

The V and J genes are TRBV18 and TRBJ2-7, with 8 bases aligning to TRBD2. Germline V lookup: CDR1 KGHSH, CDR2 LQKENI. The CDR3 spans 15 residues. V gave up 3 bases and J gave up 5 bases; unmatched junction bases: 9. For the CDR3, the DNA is TGTGCCAGCTCACCCCCCACCGCGACTAGCGACGAGCAGTACTTC. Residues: CASSPPTATSDEQYF.

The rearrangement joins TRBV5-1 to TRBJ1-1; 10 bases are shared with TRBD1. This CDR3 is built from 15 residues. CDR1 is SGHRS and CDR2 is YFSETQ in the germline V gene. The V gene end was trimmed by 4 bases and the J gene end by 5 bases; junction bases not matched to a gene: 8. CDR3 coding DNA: TGCGCCAGCAGCAACCCGACAGGGGGCAGGACTGAAGCTTTCTTT. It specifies CASSNPTGGRTEAFF.

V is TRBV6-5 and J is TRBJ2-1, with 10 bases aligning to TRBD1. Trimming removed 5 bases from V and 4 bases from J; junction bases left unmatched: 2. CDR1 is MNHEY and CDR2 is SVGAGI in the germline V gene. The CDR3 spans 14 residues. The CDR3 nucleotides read TGTGCCAGCAGTGACAGGGGGCAATACAATGAGCAGTTCTTC. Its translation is CASSDRGQYNEQFF.

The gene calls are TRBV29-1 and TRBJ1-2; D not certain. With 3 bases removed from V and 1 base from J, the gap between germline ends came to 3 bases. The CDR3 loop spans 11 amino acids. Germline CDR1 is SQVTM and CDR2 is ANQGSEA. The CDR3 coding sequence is TGCAGCGTTGAGGTTAACTATGGCTACACCTTC. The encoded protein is CSVEVNYGYTF.

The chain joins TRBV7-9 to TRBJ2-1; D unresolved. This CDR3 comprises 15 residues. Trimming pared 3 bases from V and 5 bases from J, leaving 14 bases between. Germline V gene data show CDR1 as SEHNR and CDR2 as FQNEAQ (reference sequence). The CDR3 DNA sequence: TGTGCCAGCAGCTTTGCCCTTAGCCCACACAATGAGCAGTTCTTC. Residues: CASSFALSPHNEQFF.

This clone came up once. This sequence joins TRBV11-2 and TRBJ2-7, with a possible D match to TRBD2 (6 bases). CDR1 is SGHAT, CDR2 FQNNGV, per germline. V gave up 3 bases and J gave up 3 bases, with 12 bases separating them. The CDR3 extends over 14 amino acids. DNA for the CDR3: TGTGCCAGCAGCTTCGCGGGACGTTACTACGAGCAGTACTTC. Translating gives CASSFAGRYYEQYF.

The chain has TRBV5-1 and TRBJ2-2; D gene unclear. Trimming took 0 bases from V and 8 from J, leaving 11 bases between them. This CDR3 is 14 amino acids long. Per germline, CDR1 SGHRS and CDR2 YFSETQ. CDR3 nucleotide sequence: TGCGCCAGCAGCTTGGATTTGGATGTGGGGGAGCTGTTTTTT. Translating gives CASSLDLDVGELFF.

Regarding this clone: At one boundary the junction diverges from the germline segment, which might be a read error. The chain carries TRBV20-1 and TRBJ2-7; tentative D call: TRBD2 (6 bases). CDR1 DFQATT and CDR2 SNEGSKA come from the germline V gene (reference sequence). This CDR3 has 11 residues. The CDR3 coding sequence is TGCAGTGCCGGGGACTTCTACGAGCAGCACTTC. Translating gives CSAGDFYEQHF.